Sequencing of this T cell receptor (beta chain) was carried out in a study of blood T cell repertoires in COVID-19. On the study more broadly: Italy, Spain and the United States were the sources of the convalescent and acute COVID-19 samples. PBMCs, B-cell-depleted T cells, or T cells provided the cDNA or gDNA that made up the material.

Authors' processing steps: The assay estimated nucleated cells by amplifying reference gene primers. Only in-frame clones appear in the TCRdb table, and some are missing; sequencing was by immunoSEQ multiplex PCR. V and J calls and clone size are copied from that table; D and trimming were computed from the DNA. The sample shows approximately 69,000 clones, about 90% of them seen only once. V lost 3 bases, J lost 6 bases, and 6 bases stayed unmatched. Germline CDR1 is LNHDA and CDR2 is SQIVND (reference sequence). The CDR3 contains 15 residues. This chain links TRBV19 with TRBJ1-5; 9 nucleotides align to TRBD1. What was sequenced was peripheral blood. The clonotype comes from a middle-aged man with acute or convalescent COVID-19. The CDR3 DNA sequence: TGTGCCAGTAGTATTGGACAGGGGTTTGGTCAGCCCCAGCATTTT. Translating gives CASSIGQGFGQPQHF.